A single sample is the source of the 9 T cell receptor beta chains below, sequenced in a study of OX40 agonist ivuxolimab in advanced cancers. Some clones are missing from TCRdb's copy, which holds only in-frame ones; the method was immunoSEQ multiplex PCR. Of about 79,000 clones listed, 85% to 95% are singletons. The source material was CD4+ or CD8+ T cells sorted from blood, sampled in a trial of the OX40 agonist ivuxolimab. The origin of the receptors is an adult with an advanced solid tumor such as melanoma, head and neck, liver or kidney cancer.

This sequence joins TRBV9 and TRBJ2-3; D ambiguous. V was trimmed by 4 bases and J by 4 bases, leaving 16 bases between them. Looked up from germline, CDR1 is SGDLS and CDR2 is YYNGEE. The CDR3 loop spans 15 amino acids. The CDR3 DNA is TGTGCCAGCAGCTCTACGCCCGACGGGTCAGATACGCAGTATTTT. Translating it yields CASSSTPDGSDTQYF.

This rearrangement joins TRBV19 to TRBJ2-7; the D gene is possibly TRBD1 (6 bases). The CDR3 consists of 16 residues. V dropped 4 bases and J dropped 1 base, with 17 bases sitting between them. Germline V CDR1 and CDR2: LNHDA, SQIVND (reference sequence). The CDR3 DNA is TGTGCCAGTAGTAATGGCCTGGGACATACGTCCTACGAGCAGTACTTC. Amino acids: CASSNGLGHTSYEQYF.

J is TRBJ2-4 and V is TRBV30, with D possibly TRBD1 on 6 matching bases. The CDR3 loop spans 19 amino acids. The germline gives CDR1 GTSNPN, CDR2 SVGIG (reference sequence). Trimming stripped 0 bases from V and 0 bases from J, with 21 bases between. The CDR3 DNA is TGTGCCTGGAGTGTAGTCCCAGGGGAAGAACCTCTAGCCAAAAACATTCAGTACTTC. Its translation is CAWSVVPGEEPLAKNIQYF.

This sequence joins TRBV19 and TRBJ2-7; 11 bases agree with TRBD1. The V and J ends lost 5 bases and 2 bases, in that order; junction bases with no gene match: 2. CDR1 and CDR2 from the germline V gene are LNHDA and SQIVND (reference sequence). CDR3 length: 14 residues. CDR3 nucleotide sequence: TGTGCCAGTAGTGCGGACAGGGGGCCCTACGAGCAGTACTTC. Protein sequence: CASSADRGPYEQYF.

V gene TRBV11-2 combines with J gene TRBJ2-5; 10 positions match TRBD1. The CDR3 is 17 residues long. With 5 bases clipped from V and 0 bases from J, the junction kept 9 bases outside the gene matches. Germline-derived CDR1 and CDR2 are SGHAT and FQNNGV. The CDR3 sequence is CASSPLGQGMYQETQYF. CDR3 in DNA: TGTGCCAGCAGCCCCCTGGGACAGGGGATGTACCAAGAGACCCAGTACTTC. Supplemented by reference TRBV11-2 and TRBJ2-5, the full variable domain reads EAGVAQSPRYKIIEKRQSVAFWCNPISGHATLYWYQQILGQGPKLLIQFQNNGVVDDSQLPKDRFSAERLKGVDSTLKIQPAKLEDSAVYLCASSPLGQGMYQETQYFGPGTRLLVL.

For this clone: Additional DNA sequences in this sample encode the identical CDR3. The V gene is TRBV28, the J gene TRBJ1-2; D may be TRBD1 (5 bases). V was clipped by 2 bases and J by 0 bases, with 10 bases between them. CDR1 and CDR2 from the germline V gene are MDHEN and SYDVKM. The CDR3 totals 15 residues. In DNA form, the CDR3 reads TGTGCCAGCAGTTTAGGTGGGGGGACTAACTATGGCTACACCTTC. As protein: CASSLGGGTNYGYTF.

The chain recombines TRBV30 with TRBJ1-1, with D perhaps TRBD1 (5 bases). Per germline, CDR1 GTSNPN and CDR2 SVGIG (reference sequence). CDR3 length: 14 residues. The V end lost 3 bases, the J end lost 3 bases, and 14 bases lay between the germline ends. The DNA for the CDR3 is TGTGCCTGGAGCGAGACAGCACACCACACTGAAGCTTTCTTT. Translating gives CAWSETAHHTEAFF.

The V and J genes are TRBV10-2 and TRBJ1-2, with D unresolved. V lost 6 bases, J lost 5 bases, and 13 bases lay in between. Per the germline V gene, CDR1 is WSHSY and CDR2 is SAAADI. The CDR3 runs to 13 residues. As DNA, the CDR3 is TGCGCCAGCAGAGACCTAGGGCAGTATGGCTACACCTTC. It encodes CASRDLGQYGYTF.

The chain recombines TRBV5-1 with TRBJ2-3, with TRBD2 matching over 11 bases. V shed 4 bases and J 6 bases; nucleotides not matched to a gene: 7. This CDR3 is 15 amino acids long. Germline-derived CDR1 and CDR2 are SGHRS and YFSETQ. The CDR3 is CASSITSGGLDTQYF. The CDR3 coding sequence is TGCGCCAGCAGCATAACTAGCGGGGGCCTGGATACGCAGTATTTT.